The 22 T cell receptor beta chains listed next were all sequenced from one sample in a study of T cells after yellow fever vaccination. TCRdb processed the 5' RACE reads anew with MiXCR; each CDR3 protein has one entry. The table records 170,000 or so distinct CDR3 sequences, approximately 6.2% of them present only once. The sequenced sample was CD4+ T cells sorted from PBMCs, obtained on the day of the first yellow fever vaccination. The receptors come from a man younger than 30 who received the YFV17D yellow fever vaccine.

This clonotype was counted between two and nine times. The rearrangement links TRBV7-8 to TRBJ2-7; no firm D call. V was trimmed by 5 bases and J by 2 bases, leaving 10 bases between them. This CDR3 has 13 amino acids. CDR1 SGHVS and CDR2 FQNEAQ come from the germline V gene. The CDR3 region is CASSLSRPYEQYF. DNA for the CDR3: TGTGCCAGCAGCCTCTCCCGTCCCTACGAGCAGTACTTC.

Many counts were recorded for this clonotype. The chain has TRBV7-2 and TRBJ1-5; D might be TRBD1 (6 bases). Between the trimmed V and J ends, which lost 5 bases and 11 bases, there was a span of 16 bases. This CDR3 contains 13 residues. CDR1 is SGHTA, CDR2 FQGNSA, per germline. CDR3 coding DNA: TGTGCCAGCAGCGTAAGGGGGGATCAAGCCCAGCATTTT. Protein product: CASSVRGDQAQHF.

V gene TRBV7-2 combines with J gene TRBJ1-3; no clear D. Trimming stripped 1 base from V and 2 bases from J, with 9 bases between. This CDR3 has 15 residues. CDR1 SGHTA and CDR2 FQGNSA come from the germline V gene. CDR3 DNA: TGTGCCAGCAGCTTAGGATCGGGGACTGGAAACACCATATATTTT. Its protein product is CASSLGSGTGNTIYF.

The genes are TRBV5-5 and TRBJ1-6; TRBD1 is a possible D gene (5 bases). There are 14 residues in the CDR3. Germline V gene lookup returns CDR1 SGHKS and CDR2 YYEKEE (reference sequence). V was pared by 0 bases and J by 7 bases, with 8 bases between. Here the CDR3 reads CASSLVQGNSPLHF. In DNA, the CDR3 is TGTGCCAGCAGCTTGGTCCAGGGCAATTCACCCCTCCACTTT.

The gene calls are TRBV6-2 or TRBV6-3 and TRBJ1-6; D is undetermined. The germline gives CDR1 MNHEY, CDR2 SVGEGT. The CDR3 has 17 amino acids. Trimming pared 2 bases from V and 0 bases from J, leaving 11 bases between. The CDR3 loop is CASSYLAGSSYNSPLHF. Written as DNA, the CDR3 is TGTGCCAGCAGTTACCTCGCGGGGAGCTCCTATAATTCACCCCTCCACTTT.

The genes are TRBV7-8 and TRBJ2-2; possibly TRBD2 for D (5 bases). The CDR3 length is 19 residues. V lost 0 bases and J lost 2, with 19 bases in between. Looked up from germline, CDR1 is SGHVS and CDR2 is FQNEAQ. CDR3: CASSLALAGPLSNTGELFF. The CDR3 DNA follows: TGTGCCAGCAGCTTAGCTCTAGCAGGCCCCCTCTCTAACACCGGGGAGCTGTTTTTT.

This clonotype was counted at least ten times. This rearrangement joins TRBV7-6 to TRBJ2-7; 7 positions agree with TRBD2. Germline trimming cut 6 bases from V and 3 bases from J; bases unmatched to any gene: 11. Germline V CDR1 and CDR2: SGHVS, FNYEAQ. CDR3 length equals 15 residues. CDR3: CASSSTPGGSYEQYF. CDR3 nucleotides: TGTGCCAGCAGTTCCACCCCCGGGGGGAGCTACGAGCAGTACTTC.

This clonotype turned up a few times. The genes are TRBV5-1 and TRBJ1-2, with unresolved D. CDR1 is SGHRS, CDR2 YFSETQ, per germline. This CDR3 has 18 amino acids. With 1 base removed from V and 0 bases from J, the gap between germline ends came to 19 bases. CDR3 sequence: CASSLSGDSGGANYGYTF. The CDR3 DNA reads TGCGCCAGCAGCTTGTCCGGAGACTCAGGAGGAGCTAACTATGGCTACACCTTC.

This clonotype was seen more than once but under ten times. This chain joins TRBV24-1 and TRBJ2-3; the match to TRBD1 covers 7 bases. J lost 1 base, V lost 6 bases, and 3 bases had no gene match. Germline V gives CDR1 KGHDR, CDR2 SFDVKD. There are 14 residues in the CDR3. The CDR3 bases are TGTGCCACCAGTACTGGACAGGGCACAGATACGCAGTATTTT. As protein: CATSTGQGTDTQYF.

Concerning this clonotype itself: Given a much more abundant clone one base away, this may be a read error. V usage is TRBV3-1 and J usage is TRBJ1-5; D perhaps matches TRBD1 (6 bases). This CDR3 spans 14 amino acids. Per germline, CDR1 LGHDT and CDR2 YNNKEL (reference sequence). Here the CDR3 DNA reads TGTGCCAGCAGCCAAGGGGGGGGCAATCAGACCCAGCATTTT. The encoded protein is CASSQGGGNQTQHF.

This clonotype came up many times. This chain joins TRBV10-3 and TRBJ2-1; 9 bases match TRBD2. The CDR3 sequence is 13 residues long. V lost 9 bases to trimming and J lost 4 bases; unmatched junction nucleotides: 4. CDR1 is ENHRY, CDR2 SYGVKD, per germline. This chain's CDR3 is CAMSSGIYNEQFF. The CDR3 nucleotides are TGTGCCATGTCTAGCGGGATTTACAATGAGCAGTTCTTC.

The chain couples TRBV14 to TRBJ2-1; 9 nucleotides match TRBD1. CDR3 size: 16 residues. Germline CDR1 SGHDN, CDR2 FVKESK. Trimming removed 0 bases from V and 5 bases from J; junction bases left unmatched: 5. The CDR3 reads CASSQDLGTGNNEQFF. The CDR3 nucleotides read TGTGCCAGCAGCCAAGATTTGGGGACAGGGAACAATGAGCAGTTCTTC.

This clonotype was seen at least ten times. This chain connects TRBV6-2 or TRBV6-3 to TRBJ2-1; tentatively, D is TRBD1 (6 bases). Trimming shortened V by 7 bases and J by 0 bases, and 22 bases separated the two germline ends. Germline V gives CDR1 MNHEY, CDR2 SVGEGT. CDR3 length equals 18 residues. The CDR3 nucleotides read TGTGCCAGCACTCCATATAACCGGGACATGAGCTCCTACAATGAGCAGTTCTTC. Encoded protein: CASTPYNRDMSSYNEQFF.

This clonotype was recorded many times. The chain carries TRBV28 and TRBJ2-5; D possibly corresponds to TRBD2 (5 bases). The germline V gene has CDR1 MDHEN and CDR2 SYDVKM. V was trimmed by 7 bases and J by 8 bases, leaving 14 bases between them. The CDR3 is 12 amino acids. CDR3 sequence (DNA): TGTGCCAGCACCCTGGGAGAGGGTACCCAGTACTTC. It encodes CASTLGEGTQYF.

V and J are TRBV7-2 and TRBJ2-7, with D possibly being TRBD1 (6 bases). The CDR3 contains 15 residues. V lost 5 bases and J lost 6, with 20 bases in between. CDR1 is SGHTA, CDR2 FQGNSA, per germline. DNA for the CDR3: TGTGCCAGCAGCCCCCAGGGGTCCGAAAACGGCGAGCAGTACTTC. Amino acids: CASSPQGSENGEQYF.

This clonotype has at least ten counts. The chain carries TRBV20-1 and TRBJ2-2; D not certain. Trimming cost V 4 bases and J 3 bases, with 3 bases left between them. CDR3 length equals 11 residues. CDR1 and CDR2 (germline): DFQATT, SNEGSKA (reference sequence). CDR3 nucleotides: TGCAGTGCTACATACACCGGGGAGCTGTTTTTT. Encoded protein: CSATYTGELFF.

This chain uses TRBV20-1 with TRBJ2-1; the D call may be TRBD1 or TRBD2 (6 bases each). Trimming removed 3 bases at V and 7 bases at J, with 10 bases between. Germline CDR1 reads DFQATT; CDR2 reads SNEGSKA (reference sequence). CDR3 length: 12 residues. CDR3 sequence (DNA): TGCAGTGCTAGCGGGGGCGATAATGAGCAGTTCTTC. Translation gives CSASGGDNEQFF.

This clonotype was counted only a few times. This chain links TRBV20-1 with TRBJ2-1, with a weak D call TRBD2 (7 bases). V was shortened by 5 bases and J by 12 bases, with 20 bases between the two germline ends. CDR1 is DFQATT, CDR2 SNEGSKA, per germline (reference sequence). CDR3 length: 13 residues. The CDR3 loop reads CSAPLPGGPVQFF. The CDR3 nucleotides are TGCAGTGCTCCTCTCCCGGGGGGCCCCGTGCAGTTCTTC.

The table lists this clonotype with many counts. V is TRBV5-1 and J is TRBJ2-3; D may be TRBD1 (5 bases). CDR1 is SGHRS and CDR2 is YFSETQ in the germline V gene. The V and J ends lost 0 bases and 0 bases respectively, with 8 bases between them. The CDR3 runs 15 residues. This CDR3 reads CASSLGQGSTDTQYF. CDR3 nucleotide sequence: TGCGCCAGCAGCTTGGGTCAGGGTAGCACAGATACGCAGTATTTT. Full variable domain (outside the CDR3, taken from reference TRBV5-1 and TRBJ2-3): KAGVTQTPRYLIKTRGQQVTLSCSPISGHRSVSWYQQTPGQGLQFLFEYFSETQRNKGNFPGRFSGRQFSNSRSEMNVSTLELGDSALYLCASSLGQGSTDTQYFGPGTRLTVL.

The chain uses TRBV5-1 and TRBJ2-7; 7 nucleotides agree with TRBD2. This CDR3 is 14 amino acids long. V dropped 1 base and J dropped 5; count of bases not matched to a gene: 6. CDR1 SGHRS and CDR2 YFSETQ come from the germline V gene. The CDR3 region is CASSLRGDLDEQYF. DNA for the CDR3: TGCGCCAGCAGCTTGCGGGGGGACCTTGACGAGCAGTACTTC.

This clonotype has only a few counts. V and J are TRBV2 and TRBJ1-1; D call uncertain. Trimming pared 4 bases from V and 1 base from J, leaving 7 bases between. The CDR3 consists of 13 residues. Germline V gene lookup returns CDR1 SNHLY and CDR2 FYNNEI. The CDR3 bases are TGTGCCAGCAGTGTCGAGAAGAACACTGAAGCTTTCTTT. It translates to CASSVEKNTEAFF.

In this sample, this clonotype turned up many times. The V call is TRBV14, the J call TRBJ2-3, with unresolved D. The CDR3 loop spans 18 amino acids. Trimming cost V 2 bases and J 0 bases, with 18 bases left between them. CDR1 is SGHDN and CDR2 is FVKESK in the germline V gene. The CDR3 nucleotides are TGTGCCAGCAGCCAACTAAGAGGACGATCCTTTAGCACAGATACGCAGTATTTT. Translation gives CASSQLRGRSFSTDTQYF.